A single T cell receptor (beta chain) is shown here with its context. Here immunoSEQ multiplex PCR was the method, and the copy in TCRdb shows in-frame clones only, minus some. This sample has 15,000 to 25,000 clones; less than 90% occur once, and the top ten carry 7%. The data were taken from a study of T cell changes during pregnancy in multiple sclerosis. Per germline, CDR1 SGHVS and CDR2 FQNEAQ. The CDR3 sequence is 16 residues long. J gave up 4 bases and V 4 bases, and 5 bases lay outside the gene matches. The input for sequencing was CD8+ T cells from peripheral blood mononuclear cells, taken in the third trimester of pregnancy. The rearrangement uses TRBV7-8 and TRBJ2-5; 14 nucleotides align to TRBD2. This clonotype was obtained from a female donor in good health, enrolled as a control in a pregnancy study. CDR3: CASSSRLAGGGETQYF. In DNA form, the CDR3 reads TGTGCCAGCAGCTCGAGACTAGCGGGAGGGGGAGAGACCCAGTACTTC. The full variable domain, completed using reference TRBV7-8 and TRBJ2-5, is GAGVSQSPRYKVAKRGQDVALRCDPISGHVSLFWYQQALGQGPEFLTYFQNEAQLDKSGLPSDRFFAERPEGSVSTLKIQRTQQEDSAVYLCASSSRLAGGGETQYFGPGTRLLVL.